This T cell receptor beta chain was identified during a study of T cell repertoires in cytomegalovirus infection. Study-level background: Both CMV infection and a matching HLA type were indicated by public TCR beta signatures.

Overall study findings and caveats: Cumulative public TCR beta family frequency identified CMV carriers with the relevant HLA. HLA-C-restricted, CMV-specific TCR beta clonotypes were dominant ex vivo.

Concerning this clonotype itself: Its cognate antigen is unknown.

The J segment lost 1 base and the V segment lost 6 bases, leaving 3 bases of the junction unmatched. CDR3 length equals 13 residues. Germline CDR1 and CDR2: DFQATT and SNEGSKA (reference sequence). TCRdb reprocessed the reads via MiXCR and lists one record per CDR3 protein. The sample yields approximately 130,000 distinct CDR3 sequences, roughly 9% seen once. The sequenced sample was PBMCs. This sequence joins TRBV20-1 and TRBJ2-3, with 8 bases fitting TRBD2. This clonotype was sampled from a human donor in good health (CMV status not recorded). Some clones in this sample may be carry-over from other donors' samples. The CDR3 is CSAPTSGTDTQYF. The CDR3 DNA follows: TGCAGTGCCCCGACTAGCGGCACAGATACGCAGTATTTT.